The 25 T cell receptor beta chains below all came from one sample that was sequenced in a study of CD8 T cells in ankylosing spondylitis. TCRdb ran MiXCR on the 5' RACE reads and lists one entry per CDR3 protein. The sample consists of 150,000 to 200,000 distinct CDR3 sequences, roughly 13% of them appearing once. The sample was blood, either unsorted or a sorted T cell fraction (not recorded which). The receptors were gathered from a female donor with ankylosing spondylitis or in good health (not recorded which).

The J gene is TRBJ2-3, the V gene TRBV6-1; 8 positions match TRBD1. Germline values: CDR1 MNHNS, CDR2 SASEGT. The length of the CDR3 is 15 residues. V lost 4 bases, J lost 4 bases, and 7 bases stayed unmatched. In DNA, the CDR3 is TGTGCCAGCAGTGGGTTCGGACAGGGTGCAGATACGCAGTATTTT. It codes for CASSGFGQGADTQYF.

This clonotype appeared a single time. The J gene is TRBJ2-3, the V gene TRBV5-1; TRBD2 matches at 8 bases. The ends lost 5 bases at V and 5 bases at J; junction bases unmatched: 7. Germline V gives CDR1 SGHRS, CDR2 YFSETQ. This CDR3 spans 14 amino acids. The CDR3 loop is CASSFEAGVDTQYF. The DNA of the CDR3 is TGCGCCAGCAGTTTCGAAGCGGGAGTAGATACGCAGTATTTT.

In its sample, this clonotype was seen a few times. The chain carries TRBV5-1 and TRBJ1-6, with D maybe TRBD1 (5 bases). The CDR3 consists of 14 residues. The germline V gene encodes CDR1 SGHRS and CDR2 YFSETQ. V was clipped by 0 bases and J by 7 bases, with 8 bases between them. The CDR3 region is CASSLVTENSPLHF. As DNA, the CDR3 is TGCGCCAGCAGCTTGGTGACAGAAAATTCACCCCTCCACTTT. Combining the CDR3 with reference TRBV5-1 and TRBJ1-6 gives the whole variable domain KAGVTQTPRYLIKTRGQQVTLSCSPISGHRSVSWYQQTPGQGLQFLFEYFSETQRNKGNFPGRFSGRQFSNSRSEMNVSTLELGDSALYLCASSLVTENSPLHFGNGTRLTVT.

With respect to this clonotype: A much larger clone is a single base away; this may be a read error. CDR3 sequence (DNA): TGTGCCAGCAGCTTCCTAGCGGGAGTCAACAATGAGCAGTTCTTC. Protein sequence: CASSFLAGVNNEQFF. The V and J genes are TRBV11-1 and TRBJ2-1, with 10 bases matching TRBD2. CDR1 is SGHAT and CDR2 is FQDESV in the germline V gene (reference sequence). CDR3 size: 15 residues. V shed 3 bases and J 5 bases; nucleotides not matched to a gene: 4.

This clonotype was detected ten times or more. The V and J genes are TRBV7-9 and TRBJ2-1; 7 positions agree with TRBD2. J gave up 2 bases and V 1 base, and 5 bases lay outside the gene matches. Germline V lookup: CDR1 SEHNR, CDR2 FQNEAQ (reference sequence). The CDR3 contains 16 residues. CDR3 in DNA: TGTGCCAGCAGCTTAGAGTTAGCGGGCGCCTACAATGAGCAGTTCTTC. This codes for CASSLELAGAYNEQFF.

At least ten counts were recorded for this clonotype. The V call is TRBV7-2, the J call TRBJ2-1, with D unresolved. V was shortened by 3 bases and J by 12 bases, with 15 bases between the two germline ends. The V gene's germline CDR1 is SGHTA and CDR2 FQGNSA. The CDR3 totals 13 residues. This CDR3 is CASSLQYSELQFF. DNA of the CDR3: TGTGCCAGCAGCTTGCAGTACTCAGAGTTGCAGTTCTTC.

About this clonotype: One junction end does not reproduce the germline sequence, and a read error may be involved. The chain employs TRBV20-1 and TRBJ2-7, with TRBD2 as a possible D gene (6 bases). The CDR3 is made up of 17 amino acids. The germline CDR1 and CDR2 sequences are DFQATT and SNEGSKA (reference sequence). The CDR3 nucleotides are TGCTGTGCTAGAGGAGGGTACTCGACACCTAGCTCCTACGAGCAGTACTTC. This encodes CCARGGYSTPSSYEQYF.

This clonotype was counted a few times. The chain recombines TRBV5-6 with TRBJ2-5; the D gene could be TRBD1 or TRBD2 (5 bases each). This CDR3 contains 15 residues. Germline V gene sequence: CDR1 SGHDT, CDR2 YYEEEE. The V end was cut by 3 bases, the J end by 0 bases, with 12 bases between. The CDR3, as DNA: TGTGCCAGCAGCTCCTTGGGACCGTACCAAGAGACCCAGTACTTC. This sequence encodes CASSSLGPYQETQYF.

This clonotype was seen at least ten times. V usage is TRBV7-9 and J usage is TRBJ2-3; 9 nucleotides align to TRBD1. V shed 4 bases, J shed 15 bases, and the junction held 11 bases outside the gene matches. The CDR3 has 13 amino acids. Germline CDR1 reads SEHNR; CDR2 reads FQNEAQ (reference sequence). Here the CDR3 DNA reads TGTGCCAGCAGCTCCCAGGACAGGGGCCTTCTTTATTTT. This codes for CASSSQDRGLLYF.

The genes are TRBV6-7 and TRBJ1-1; perhaps TRBD1 as D (6 bases). TRBV6-7 is classed as an ORF, of uncertain function. This CDR3 has 18 residues. V was trimmed by 11 bases and J by 2 bases, leaving 30 bases between them. The CDR3 nucleotides read TGTGCCCGCTGTTTTCGGCTGGGTGTGGGGGCCCCTAACACTGAAGCTTTCTTT. Translating gives CARCFRLGVGAPNTEAFF.

This clonotype was observed at least ten times. The chain combines TRBV7-9 with TRBJ2-2; no clear D gene. The CDR3 runs to 14 residues. Germline V gives CDR1 SEHNR, CDR2 FQNEAQ (reference sequence). Trimming pared 4 bases from V and 0 bases from J, leaving 6 bases between. Here the CDR3 DNA reads TGTGCCAGCAGCTCCGATTCGAACACCGGGGAGCTGTTTTTT. Translation gives CASSSDSNTGELFF.

This clonotype has ten or more counts. J is TRBJ1-3 and V is TRBV28, with D uncertain. V lost 3 bases to trimming and J lost 5 bases, with 11 bases between them. Per the germline V gene, CDR1 is MDHEN and CDR2 is SYDVKM. The CDR3 contains 14 residues. CDR3 region: CASSFSSLRNTIYF. DNA of the CDR3: TGTGCCAGCAGTTTCTCGTCCCTCCGAAACACCATATATTTT.

This clonotype was recorded many times. V usage is TRBV4-2 and J usage is TRBJ1-2; D is unresolved. The CDR3 totals 15 residues. Germline assignment: CDR1 LGHNA and CDR2 YNFKEQ. Trimming took off 0 bases at V and 6 bases at J, with 14 bases between the two ends. The DNA of the CDR3 is TGTGCCAGCAGCCAAGATCCGCAGTCCGCCAATGGCTACACCTTC. It yields the protein CASSQDPQSANGYTF.

This clonotype was observed many times. The V call is TRBV29-1, the J call TRBJ2-1; D is uncertain. Trimming took off 1 base at V and 3 bases at J, with 7 bases between the two ends. The CDR3 has 13 amino acids. Germline CDR1 and CDR2: SQVTM and ANQGSEA. CDR3 sequence reads: CSVEVGNYNEQFF. CDR3 DNA sequence: TGCAGCGTTGAAGTTGGCAACTACAATGAGCAGTTCTTC.

The chain recombines TRBV12-3 or TRBV12-4 with TRBJ2-3; weak D call: TRBD2 (5 bases). Trimming stripped 4 bases from V and 5 bases from J, with 10 bases between. The CDR3 sequence is 13 residues long. CDR3 coding DNA: TGTGCCAGCAGTTCCGGGATGGGAGATACGCAGTATTTT. This sequence encodes CASSSGMGDTQYF.

V gene TRBV7-2 combines with J gene TRBJ2-1, with D perhaps TRBD2 (5 bases). The CDR3 runs to 15 residues. Looked up from germline, CDR1 is SGHTA and CDR2 is FQGNSA. V dropped 7 bases and J dropped 4 bases, with 17 bases sitting between them. The CDR3, as DNA: TGTGCCAGCACGGCCAGGAGGAGCCCTTACAATGAGCAGTTCTTC. Its translation is CASTARRSPYNEQFF. The full variable domain, in which reference TRBV7-2 and TRBJ2-1 provide the parts outside the CDR3, is GAGVSQSPSNKVTEKGKDVELRCDPISGHTALYWYRQSLGQGLEFLIYFQGNSAPDKSGLPSDRFSAERTGGSVSTLTIQRTQQEDSAVYLCASTARRSPYNEQFFGPGTRLTVL.

This clonotype was seen ten or more times. This chain joins TRBV6-5 and TRBJ2-7; D is perhaps TRBD1 (6 bases). Per germline, CDR1 MNHEY and CDR2 SVGAGI. The V and J ends lost 0 bases and 2 bases respectively, with 11 bases between them. The CDR3 consists of 15 residues. CDR3 nucleotide sequence: TGTGCCAGCAGTTACTCGGCACAGGGAACCTACGAGCAGTACTTC. Protein product: CASSYSAQGTYEQYF.

This clonotype was counted ten times or more. The CDR3 DNA follows: TGTGCCAGCAGTGCGACAGGGGGCGGGCAAGAGACCCAGTACTTC. This encodes CASSATGGGQETQYF. The rearrangement joins TRBV6-4 to TRBJ2-5; 10 bases are a match to TRBD1. CDR1 and CDR2 from the germline V gene are MRHNA and SNTAGT. This CDR3 spans 15 amino acids. Trimming removed 4 bases from V and 2 bases from J; junction bases left unmatched: 4.

In this sample, this clonotype turned up many times. The J gene is TRBJ1-4, the V gene TRBV7-9, with D tentatively TRBD1 (5 bases). CDR1 is SEHNR, CDR2 FQNEAQ, per germline (reference sequence). Trimming shortened V by 1 base and J by 4 bases, and 13 bases separated the two germline ends. CDR3 length: 16 residues. The DNA of the CDR3 is TGTGCCAGCAGCTTAGAAAACCCAGGGTTTAATGAAAAACTGTTTTTT. Translation: CASSLENPGFNEKLFF.

This clonotype has at least ten counts. The chain has TRBV9 and TRBJ2-2, with TRBD1 as a possible D gene (6 bases). Deletions cut 4 bases from V and 5 bases from J, with 9 bases between. Germline CDR1 SGDLS, CDR2 YYNGEE. This CDR3 comprises 13 residues. The CDR3 DNA is TGTGCCAGCAGCTACAGGGAAACCGGGGAGCTGTTTTTT. Its protein is CASSYRETGELFF.

Only one count was recorded for this clonotype. The CDR3 bases are TGTGCCAGCAGCCCCGGGACTAGCGTTAGCACAGATACGCAGTATTTT. Translating it yields CASSPGTSVSTDTQYF. The chain joins TRBV5-6 to TRBJ2-3; 10 bases line up with TRBD2. The length of the CDR3 is 16 residues. J lost 0 bases, V lost 4 bases, and 5 bases had no gene match. The germline V gene encodes CDR1 SGHDT and CDR2 YYEEEE. The entire variable domain, with the rest obtained from reference TRBV5-6 and TRBJ2-3, is as follows: DAGVTQSPTHLIKTRGQQVTLRCSPKSGHDTVSWYQQALGQGPQFIFQYYEEEERQRGNFPDRFSGHQFPNYSSELNVNALLLGDSALYLCASSPGTSVSTDTQYFGPGTRLTVL.

This clonotype was recorded a few times. This chain links TRBV7-8 with TRBJ2-7; 11 bases map to TRBD2. Per the germline V gene, CDR1 is SGHVS and CDR2 is FQNEAQ. The CDR3 loop spans 17 amino acids. Trimming took 4 bases from V and 1 from J; bases not matched to a gene: 9. CDR3 sequence reads: CASSSSLTSGRSYEQYF. The CDR3 coding sequence is TGTGCCAGCAGCTCGAGTTTAACTAGCGGGAGATCCTACGAGCAGTACTTC.

The rearrangement uses TRBV7-6 and TRBJ2-1; 12 bases match TRBD2. The germline V gene encodes CDR1 SGHVS and CDR2 FNYEAQ. Trimming removed 1 base from V and 7 bases from J; junction bases left unmatched: 5. This CDR3 has 16 amino acids. CDR3 region: CASSLVASGRVNEQFF. The CDR3 region has the DNA TGTGCCAGCAGCTTAGTAGCTAGCGGGAGGGTAAATGAGCAGTTCTTC. Full variable domain (rest looked up from reference TRBV7-6 and TRBJ2-1): GAGVSQSPRYKVTKRGQDVALRCDPISGHVSLYWYRQALGQGPEFLTYFNYEAQQDKSGLPNDRFSAERPEGSISTLTIQRTEQRDSAMYRCASSLVASGRVNEQFFGPGTRLTVL.

The sample holds many counts of this clonotype. The rearrangement links TRBV5-1 to TRBJ1-3, with a weak D call TRBD1 (6 bases). The CDR3 extends over 12 amino acids. Germline CDR1 is SGHRS and CDR2 is YFSETQ. Trimming removed 8 bases at V and 4 bases at J, with 10 bases between. The CDR3 sequence is CASQGPGNTIYF. The DNA of the CDR3 is TGCGCCAGTCAGGGGCCCGGAAACACCATATATTTT.

This clonotype was picked up many times. The rearrangement links TRBV10-3 to TRBJ1-2; perhaps TRBD1 as D (6 bases). V was cut by 2 bases and J by 0 bases, with 16 bases left in between. Germline V gene sequence: CDR1 ENHRY, CDR2 SYGVKD. The CDR3 covers 17 residues. CDR3 residues: CAISEPDRGRANYGYTF. The CDR3 bases are TGTGCCATCAGTGAGCCGGACAGAGGAAGAGCTAACTATGGCTACACCTTC.